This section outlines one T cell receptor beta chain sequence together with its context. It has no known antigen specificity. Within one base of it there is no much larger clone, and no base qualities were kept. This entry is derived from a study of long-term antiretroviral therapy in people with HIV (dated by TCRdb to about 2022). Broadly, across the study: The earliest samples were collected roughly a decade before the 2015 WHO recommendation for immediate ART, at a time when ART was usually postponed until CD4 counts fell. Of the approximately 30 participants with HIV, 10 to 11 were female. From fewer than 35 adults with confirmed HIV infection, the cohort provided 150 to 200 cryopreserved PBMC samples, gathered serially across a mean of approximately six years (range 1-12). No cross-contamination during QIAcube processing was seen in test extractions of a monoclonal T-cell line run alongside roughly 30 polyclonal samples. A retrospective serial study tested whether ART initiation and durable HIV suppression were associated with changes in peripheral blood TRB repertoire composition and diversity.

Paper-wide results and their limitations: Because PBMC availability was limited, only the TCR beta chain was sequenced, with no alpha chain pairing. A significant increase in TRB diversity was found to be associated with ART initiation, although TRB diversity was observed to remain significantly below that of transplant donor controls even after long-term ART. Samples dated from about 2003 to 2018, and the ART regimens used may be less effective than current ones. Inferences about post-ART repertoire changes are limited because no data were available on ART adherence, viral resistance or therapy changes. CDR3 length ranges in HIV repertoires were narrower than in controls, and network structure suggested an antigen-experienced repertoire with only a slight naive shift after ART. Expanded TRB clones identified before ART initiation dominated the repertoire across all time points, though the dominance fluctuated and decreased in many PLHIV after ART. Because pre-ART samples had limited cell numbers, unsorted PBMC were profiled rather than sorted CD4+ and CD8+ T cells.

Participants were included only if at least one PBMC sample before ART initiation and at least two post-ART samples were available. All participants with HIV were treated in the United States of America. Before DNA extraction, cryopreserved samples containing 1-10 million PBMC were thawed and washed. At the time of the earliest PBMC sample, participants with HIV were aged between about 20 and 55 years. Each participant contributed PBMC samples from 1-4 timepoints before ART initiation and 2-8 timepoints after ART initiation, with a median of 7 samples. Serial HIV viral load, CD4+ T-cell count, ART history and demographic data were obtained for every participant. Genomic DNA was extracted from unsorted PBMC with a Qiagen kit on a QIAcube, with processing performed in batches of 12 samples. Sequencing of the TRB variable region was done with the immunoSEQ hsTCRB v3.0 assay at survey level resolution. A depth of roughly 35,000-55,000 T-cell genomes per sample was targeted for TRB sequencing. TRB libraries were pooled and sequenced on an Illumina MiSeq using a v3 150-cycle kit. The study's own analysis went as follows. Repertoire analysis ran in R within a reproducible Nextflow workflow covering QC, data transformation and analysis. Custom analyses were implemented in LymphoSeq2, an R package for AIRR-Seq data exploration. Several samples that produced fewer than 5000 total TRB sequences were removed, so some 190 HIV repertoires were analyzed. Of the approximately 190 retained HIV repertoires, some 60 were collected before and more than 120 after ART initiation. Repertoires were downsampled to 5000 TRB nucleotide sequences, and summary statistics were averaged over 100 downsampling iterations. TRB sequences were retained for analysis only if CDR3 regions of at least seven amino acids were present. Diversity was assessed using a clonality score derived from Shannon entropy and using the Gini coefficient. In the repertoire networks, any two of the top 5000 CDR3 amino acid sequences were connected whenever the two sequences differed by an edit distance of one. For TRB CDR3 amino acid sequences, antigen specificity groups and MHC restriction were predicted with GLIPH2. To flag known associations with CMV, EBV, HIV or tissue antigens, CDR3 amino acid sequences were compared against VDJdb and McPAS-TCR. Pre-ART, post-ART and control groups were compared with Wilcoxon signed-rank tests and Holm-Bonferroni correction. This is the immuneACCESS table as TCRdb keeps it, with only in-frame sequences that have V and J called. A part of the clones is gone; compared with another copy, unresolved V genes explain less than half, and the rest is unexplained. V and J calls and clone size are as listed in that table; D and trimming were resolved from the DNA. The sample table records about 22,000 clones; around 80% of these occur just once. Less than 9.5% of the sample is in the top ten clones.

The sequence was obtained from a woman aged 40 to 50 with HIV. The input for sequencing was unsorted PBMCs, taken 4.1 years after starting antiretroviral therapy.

Here is the DNA: TGTGCCAGCAGCCCGTTGGGGTCCTACGAGCAGTACTTC. Translation gives CASSPLGSYEQYF. The chain is encoded by TRBV7-9 joined to TRBJ2-7; the D gene is unclear. The junction shows trimming of 5 bases on V and 1 base on J, plus 9 bases between the germline ends. From its cysteine to its phenylalanine, the CDR3 spans 13 amino acids. Solely the CDR3 DNA is kept, with 39 bases framed from the first base. According to the germline V gene (reference sequence), CDR1 reads SEHNR and CDR2 reads FQNEAQ.